This T cell receptor beta chain emerged from a study of siplizumab effects on memory and regulatory T cells. General observations from the study: Sequences below about 10^-5 frequency were poorly captured, limiting mapping of alloreactive clones. With siplizumab, cumulative frequency of CD4+ memory-derived alloreactive sequences dropped significantly.

Details on this clone: What it binds is unknown.

Each sample contributed 85,000 to 100,000 TCR templates to the assay. Clones were sequenced by immunoSEQ multiplex PCR, and TCRdb holds only the in-frame ones, with some missing. The sample has 57,000 or so clones, approximately 95% seen once; the top ten hold 35% to 45%. The germline CDR1 and CDR2 sequences are SGDLS and YYNGEE. J gave up 9 bases and V 4 bases, and 3 bases lay outside the gene matches. The CDR3 runs 14 residues. The material sequenced was CD8+ T cells sorted from blood. The TCR comes from a human donor in good health. V usage is TRBV9 and J usage is TRBJ2-1; 14 nucleotides line up with TRBD2. The CDR3 spells CASSIGLAGGEQFF. As DNA, the CDR3 is TGTGCCAGCAGCATTGGACTAGCGGGAGGTGAGCAGTTCTTC.